This T cell receptor (beta chain) was obtained from a study of tumor-infiltrating lymphocytes in oesophageal squamous cell carcinoma. To note about this clonotype: The junction and the germline gene differ at one end; a read error may be behind it.

The CDR3 extends over 14 amino acids. The germline V gene has CDR1 SGHVS and CDR2 FNYEAQ. TCRdb re-analysed the PCR reads in MiXCR, keeping a single row per CDR3 protein. Counted here are roughly 10,000 distinct CDR3 sequences, roughly 64% occurring once; the ten biggest clones make up 26%. Sequencing input: esophageal tumor tissue. The TCR originated in a female donor with esophageal squamous cell carcinoma. V and J are TRBV7-6 and TRBJ2-5; D might be TRBD2 (6 bases). In DNA, the CDR3 is TGTGCTAGCAGCTTATCGAATCAGGGTGGCGGGAAGTTCTTC. Its translation is CASSLSNQGGGKFF.